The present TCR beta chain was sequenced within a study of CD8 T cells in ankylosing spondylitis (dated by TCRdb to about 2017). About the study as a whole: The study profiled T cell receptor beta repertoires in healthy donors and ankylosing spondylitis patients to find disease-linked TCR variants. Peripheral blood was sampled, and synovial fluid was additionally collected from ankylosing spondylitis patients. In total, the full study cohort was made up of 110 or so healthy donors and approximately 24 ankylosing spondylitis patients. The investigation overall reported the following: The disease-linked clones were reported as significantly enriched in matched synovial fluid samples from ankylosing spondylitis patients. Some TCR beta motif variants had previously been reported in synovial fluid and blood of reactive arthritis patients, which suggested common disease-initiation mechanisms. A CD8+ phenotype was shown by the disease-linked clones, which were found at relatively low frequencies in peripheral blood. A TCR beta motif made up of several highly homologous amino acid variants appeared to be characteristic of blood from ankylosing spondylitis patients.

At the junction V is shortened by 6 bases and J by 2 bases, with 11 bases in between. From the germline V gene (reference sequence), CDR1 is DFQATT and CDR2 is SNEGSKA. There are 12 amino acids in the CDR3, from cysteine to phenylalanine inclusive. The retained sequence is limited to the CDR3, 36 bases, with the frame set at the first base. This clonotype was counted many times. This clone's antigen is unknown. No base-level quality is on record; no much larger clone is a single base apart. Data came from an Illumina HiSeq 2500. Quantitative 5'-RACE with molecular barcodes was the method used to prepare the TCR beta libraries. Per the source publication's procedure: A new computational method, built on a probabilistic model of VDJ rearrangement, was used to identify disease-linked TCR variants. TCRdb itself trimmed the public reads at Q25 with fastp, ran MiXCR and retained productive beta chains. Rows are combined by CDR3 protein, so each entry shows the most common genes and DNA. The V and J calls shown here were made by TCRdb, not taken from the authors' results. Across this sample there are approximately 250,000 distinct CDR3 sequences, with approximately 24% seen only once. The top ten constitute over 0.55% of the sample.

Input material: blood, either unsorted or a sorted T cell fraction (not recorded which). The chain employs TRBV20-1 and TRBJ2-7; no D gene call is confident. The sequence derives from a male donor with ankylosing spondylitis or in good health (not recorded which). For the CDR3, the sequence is CSATRNTYEQYF. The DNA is TGCAGTGCCACCCGGAATACCTACGAGCAGTACTTC.